This TCR beta chain was recovered during a study of blood T cell repertoires in COVID-19. The V gene's germline CDR1 is MNHEY and CDR2 SVGEGT. J lost 1 base, V lost 4 bases, and 8 bases had no gene match. The CDR3 has 17 residues. Produced via immunoSEQ multiplex PCR; TCRdb's table is partial and in-frame only. The table includes some 320,000 clones, about nine tenths detected once. Sequenced sample: PBMCs or T cells enriched from blood (not recorded which). This chain uses TRBV6-2 or TRBV6-3 with TRBJ2-5; 11 bases line up with TRBD2. The clonotype originates from a man aged 60-69 years who had recovered from COVID-19. CDR3 region: CASSLTGTSGIQETQYF. In nucleotides, the CDR3 is TGTGCCAGCAGTTTAACCGGGACTAGCGGAATCCAAGAGACCCAGTACTTC.